The rows below give T cell receptor beta chains drawn from one sample of a study of OX40 agonist ivuxolimab in advanced cancers. Here immunoSEQ multiplex PCR was the method, and the copy in TCRdb shows in-frame clones only, minus some. The sample lists around 64,000 clones, 75% to 90% occurring once. Sequenced here: CD4+ or CD8+ T cells sorted from blood, sampled in a trial of the OX40 agonist ivuxolimab. The receptors were sampled from an adult with an advanced solid tumor such as melanoma, head and neck, liver or kidney cancer. The CDR3 runs from the conserved cysteine through the conserved F or W. The order of the fields is V gene, D gene, J gene, clone size, CDR3 DNA, CDR3 protein. D genes are given only for firm matches. Size is stated for part of the rows, as once, few or many counts, or as a class when the clone is expanded.

v_call: TRBV5-1
d_call: NA
j_call: TRBJ2-1
clone_size: NA
cdr3_nt: TGCGCCAGCAGCTCCACCGGGACTCCCTACAATGAGCAGTTCTTC
cdr3_aa: CASSSTGTPYNEQFF

v_call: TRBV5-1
d_call: NA
j_call: TRBJ2-2
clone_size: few
cdr3_nt: TGCGCCAGCAGCGTCCAAGGGCACGGGGAGCTGTTTTTT
cdr3_aa: CASSVQGHGELFF

v_call: TRBV6-1
d_call: NA
j_call: TRBJ1-3
clone_size: NA
cdr3_nt: TGTGCCAGCAGTGGGGGGACAACGTCTGGAAACACCATATATTTT
cdr3_aa: CASSGGTTSGNTIYF

v_call: TRBV7-9
d_call: NA
j_call: TRBJ2-3
clone_size: NA
cdr3_nt: TGTGCCAGCAGCTCCCCTATGGGAAAACTTAGCACAGATACGCAGTATTTT
cdr3_aa: CASSSPMGKLSTDTQYF

v_call: TRBV19
d_call: NA
j_call: TRBJ2-1
clone_size: NA
cdr3_nt: TGTGCCAGTAGTATAGATCTATGGGCTAAGGGACACAATGAGCAGTTCTTC
cdr3_aa: CASSIDLWAKGHNEQFF

v_call: TRBV27
d_call: TRBD2
j_call: TRBJ2-3
clone_size: NA
cdr3_nt: TGTGCCAGCAGTTTATTATCCCCTAGCGGGACGCAGAATACGCAGTATTTT
cdr3_aa: CASSLLSPSGTQNTQYF

v_call: TRBV7-2
d_call: TRBD1
j_call: TRBJ1-5
clone_size: NA
cdr3_nt: TGTGCCAGCAGCTTGGGTACAGGGGGCGCTTCGGGCAATCAGCCCCAGCATTTT
cdr3_aa: CASSLGTGGASGNQPQHF

v_call: TRBV27
d_call: NA
j_call: TRBJ1-1
clone_size: NA
cdr3_nt: TGTGCCAGCAGTTTAGGGTTTAATACTGAAGCTTTCTTT
cdr3_aa: CASSLGFNTEAFF

v_call: TRBV5-4
d_call: NA
j_call: TRBJ2-5
clone_size: once
cdr3_nt: TGTGCCAGCACCCCCCAGGGAGTGGCTCTCTCTGGGACCCAGTACTTC
cdr3_aa: CASTPQGVALSGTQYF

v_call: TRBV4-3
d_call: NA
j_call: TRBJ1-2
clone_size: few
cdr3_nt: TGCGCCAGCAGCCAAGATCCGGCAGGGAACGATGGCTACACCTTC
cdr3_aa: CASSQDPAGNDGYTF

v_call: TRBV6-5
d_call: TRBD1
j_call: TRBJ2-2
clone_size: once
cdr3_nt: TGTGCCAGCAGTTACAGGGGGCCGAACACCGGGGAGCTGTTTTTT
cdr3_aa: CASSYRGPNTGELFF

v_call: TRBV30
d_call: NA
j_call: TRBJ1-1
clone_size: NA
cdr3_nt: TGCTCCCGATCGGGACCTTTGAACACTGAAGCTTTCTTT
cdr3_aa: CSRSGPLNTEAFF

v_call: TRBV4-1
d_call: NA
j_call: TRBJ1-3
clone_size: NA
cdr3_nt: TGCGCCAGCCGAAAGACTTTTGACAGCCGCTCTGGAAACACCATATATTTT
cdr3_aa: CASRKTFDSRSGNTIYF

v_call: TRBV4-3
d_call: NA
j_call: TRBJ2-3
clone_size: NA
cdr3_nt: TGCGCCAGCAGCCAAGCGGCAGCACCTGATCCGCAGTATTTT
cdr3_aa: CASSQAAAPDPQYF

v_call: TRBV11-1
d_call: NA
j_call: TRBJ2-1
clone_size: NA
cdr3_nt: TGTGCCAGCAGCTTAGGTCGGGGCGGCAGCTACAATGAGCAGTTCTTC
cdr3_aa: CASSLGRGGSYNEQFF

v_call: TRBV7-3
d_call: NA
j_call: TRBJ2-2
clone_size: few
cdr3_nt: TGTGCCAGCAGCTCAGTGAGAAACACCGGGGAGCTGTTTTTT
cdr3_aa: CASSSVRNTGELFF

v_call: TRBV2
d_call: TRBD1
j_call: TRBJ2-7
clone_size: NA
cdr3_nt: TGTGCCAGCGTCCGGGACAGGGGTGTCTACGAGCAGTACTTC
cdr3_aa: CASVRDRGVYEQYF

v_call: TRBV7-8
d_call: NA
j_call: TRBJ1-5
clone_size: NA
cdr3_nt: TGTGCCAGCAGCTTACAGTTTCAGCCCCAGCATTTT
cdr3_aa: CASSLQFQPQHF

v_call: TRBV18
d_call: TRBD1
j_call: TRBJ1-3
clone_size: few
cdr3_nt: TGTGCCAGCTCACAACGGACAGGGGGCGATGGAAACACCATATATTTT
cdr3_aa: CASSQRTGGDGNTIYF

v_call: TRBV7-2
d_call: NA
j_call: TRBJ2-1
clone_size: NA
cdr3_nt: TGTGCCAGCAGCTTAGGGCCACGGGGTGGCAATGAGCAGTTCTTC
cdr3_aa: CASSLGPRGGNEQFF

v_call: TRBV7-9
d_call: NA
j_call: TRBJ1-5
clone_size: NA
cdr3_nt: TGTGCCAGCAGCCCCAAGGGTGGCAGGATGAGCCAGCCCCAGCATTTT
cdr3_aa: CASSPKGGRMSQPQHF

v_call: TRBV10-3
d_call: NA
j_call: TRBJ2-3
clone_size: NA
cdr3_nt: TGTGCCATCAGTTTCAGCGGTAGCACAGATACGCAGTATTTT
cdr3_aa: CAISFSGSTDTQYF

v_call: TRBV6-5
d_call: NA
j_call: TRBJ2-7
clone_size: NA
cdr3_nt: TGTGCCAGCAGTTACTCCGGGACCGGCTCCTACGAGCAGTACTTC
cdr3_aa: CASSYSGTGSYEQYF

v_call: TRBV7-2
d_call: TRBD1
j_call: TRBJ1-3
clone_size: NA
cdr3_nt: TGTGCCAGCAGCTTGACAGGGGGCCCAGGAAACACCATATATTTT
cdr3_aa: CASSLTGGPGNTIYF

v_call: TRBV6-6
d_call: TRBD1
j_call: TRBJ1-2
clone_size: few
cdr3_nt: TGTGCCAGCAGCCCCTCCGGACAGGTGGGCTATGGCTACACCTTC
cdr3_aa: CASSPSGQVGYGYTF

v_call: TRBV5-6
d_call: NA
j_call: TRBJ1-2
clone_size: NA
cdr3_nt: TGTGCCAGCAGCTTGTATCGCGGCGGGAACTATGGCTACACCTTC
cdr3_aa: CASSLYRGGNYGYTF

v_call: TRBV28
d_call: NA
j_call: TRBJ1-2
clone_size: NA
cdr3_nt: TGTGCCAGCAGTTCCAACCCGGGATCGGGCTACACCTTC
cdr3_aa: CASSSNPGSGYTF

v_call: TRBV5-1
d_call: NA
j_call: TRBJ2-2
clone_size: NA
cdr3_nt: TGCGCCAGCAGCGGGGACTCGGCGAACACCGGGGAGCTGTTTTTT
cdr3_aa: CASSGDSANTGELFF

v_call: TRBV19
d_call: NA
j_call: TRBJ1-1
clone_size: once
cdr3_nt: TGTGCCAGCCAAAGGGGGAATATGAACACTGAAGCTTTCTTT
cdr3_aa: CASQRGNMNTEAFF

v_call: TRBV19
d_call: NA
j_call: TRBJ2-3
clone_size: NA
cdr3_nt: TGTGCCAGTAGTATAGGGTATTTGCCGAGAACAGATACGCAGTATTTT
cdr3_aa: CASSIGYLPRTDTQYF

v_call: TRBV2
d_call: TRBD2
j_call: TRBJ2-1
clone_size: NA
cdr3_nt: TGTGCCAGCAGTGAGTCTCTAGCGGGAGACAATGAGCAGTTCTTC
cdr3_aa: CASSESLAGDNEQFF

v_call: TRBV9
d_call: TRBD2
j_call: TRBJ2-1
clone_size: NA
cdr3_nt: TGTGCCAGCAGCGTTACTAGCGGGCCCTTCAATGAGCAGTTCTTC
cdr3_aa: CASSVTSGPFNEQFF

v_call: TRBV30
d_call: NA
j_call: TRBJ1-2
clone_size: NA
cdr3_nt: TGTGCCTGGAGTGTACTTGGTAGGGTGGAGGGGGGCGCCGGCTACACCTTC
cdr3_aa: CAWSVLGRVEGGAGYTF

v_call: TRBV5-6
d_call: NA
j_call: TRBJ2-7
clone_size: NA
cdr3_nt: TGTGCCAGCAGCTTGCCCCTTAACTCCTACGAGCAGTACTTC
cdr3_aa: CASSLPLNSYEQYF

v_call: TRBV30
d_call: NA
j_call: TRBJ1-5
clone_size: few
cdr3_nt: TGTGCCTGGAGTGACCGGAGTAATCAGCCCCAGCATTTT
cdr3_aa: CAWSDRSNQPQHF

v_call: TRBV7-6
d_call: TRBD1
j_call: TRBJ2-1
clone_size: NA
cdr3_nt: TGTGCCAGCAGCCAACAACAGGGGTTTCATGAGCAGTTCTTC
cdr3_aa: CASSQQQGFHEQFF

v_call: TRBV15
d_call: NA
j_call: TRBJ1-2
clone_size: NA
cdr3_nt: TGTGCCACCAGCAGAGGGGAACAGGGACTTGGCTATGGCTACACCTTC
cdr3_aa: CATSRGEQGLGYGYTF

v_call: TRBV11-3
d_call: NA
j_call: TRBJ2-7
clone_size: NA
cdr3_nt: TGTGCCAGCACCCGGGACCCGTCATCCTACGAGCAGTACTTC
cdr3_aa: CASTRDPSSYEQYF

v_call: TRBV7-8
d_call: NA
j_call: TRBJ2-7
clone_size: NA
cdr3_nt: TGTGCCAGCAGCTTAGCGGGAAGGACGTTCGCACCGCAGTACTTC
cdr3_aa: CASSLAGRTFAPQYF

v_call: TRBV9
d_call: TRBD1
j_call: TRBJ1-4
clone_size: NA
cdr3_nt: TGTGCCAGCAGCGGAGGACAGGGAACTAATGAAAAACTGTTTTTT
cdr3_aa: CASSGGQGTNEKLFF

v_call: TRBV18
d_call: NA
j_call: TRBJ1-1
clone_size: few
cdr3_nt: TGTGCCAGCTCAGGGGTTGTGGACACTGAAGCTTTCTTT
cdr3_aa: CASSGVVDTEAFF

v_call: TRBV5-1
d_call: NA
j_call: TRBJ2-1
clone_size: NA
cdr3_nt: TGCGCCAGCAGCTTTGGGGGCGGGGTCGCCTACAATGAGCAGTTCTTC
cdr3_aa: CASSFGGGVAYNEQFF

v_call: TRBV18
d_call: TRBD1
j_call: TRBJ1-4
clone_size: NA
cdr3_nt: TGTGCCAGCTCACCTCCGGGACAGGGAGTTGAAAAACTGTTTTTT
cdr3_aa: CASSPPGQGVEKLFF

v_call: TRBV27
d_call: NA
j_call: TRBJ1-6
clone_size: NA
cdr3_nt: TGTGCCAGCACCTTATATGGGACAAGGGTTTATAATTCACCCCTCCACTTT
cdr3_aa: CASTLYGTRVYNSPLHF

v_call: TRBV7-3
d_call: NA
j_call: TRBJ2-2
clone_size: NA
cdr3_nt: TGTGCCAGCAGCGCAAGTGGGACCGGGGAGCTGTTTTTT
cdr3_aa: CASSASGTGELFF

v_call: TRBV11-2
d_call: NA
j_call: TRBJ2-7
clone_size: NA
cdr3_nt: TGTGCCACCTCGGGTCTTGGAAGCTCCTACGAGCAGTACTTC
cdr3_aa: CATSGLGSSYEQYF